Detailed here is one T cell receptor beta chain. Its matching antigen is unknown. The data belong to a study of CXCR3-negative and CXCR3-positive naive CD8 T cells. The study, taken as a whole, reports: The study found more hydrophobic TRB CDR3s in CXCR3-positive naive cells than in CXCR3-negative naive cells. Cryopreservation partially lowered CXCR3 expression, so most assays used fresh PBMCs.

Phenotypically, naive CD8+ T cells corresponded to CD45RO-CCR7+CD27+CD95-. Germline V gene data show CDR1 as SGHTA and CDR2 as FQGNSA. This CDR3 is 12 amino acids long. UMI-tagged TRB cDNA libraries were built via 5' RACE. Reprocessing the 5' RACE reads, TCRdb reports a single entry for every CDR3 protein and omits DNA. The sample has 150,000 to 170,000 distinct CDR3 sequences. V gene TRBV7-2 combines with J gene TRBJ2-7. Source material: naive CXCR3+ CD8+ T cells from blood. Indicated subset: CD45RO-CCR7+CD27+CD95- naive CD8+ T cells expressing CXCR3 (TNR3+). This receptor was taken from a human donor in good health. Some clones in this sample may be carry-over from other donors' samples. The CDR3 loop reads CASSLNGYEQYF.